This entry lists 15 T cell receptor beta chains sequenced from one sample in a study of T-cell reconstitution after alpha-beta-depleted transplantation in children. Researchers prepared the TCRbeta library using unique molecular identifiers, the study reports. TCRdb passed the PCR reads through MiXCR, listing each CDR3 protein once. Among hundreds of thousands of distinct CDR3 sequences listed, around 13% were seen once. Sample: PBMCs, taken before TCRalphabeta/CD19-depleted stem cell transplant. The receptors were gathered from a girl aged 2 to 9 with congenital amegakaryocytic thrombocytopenia, due to receive a stem cell transplant.

The V call is TRBV14, the J call TRBJ2-2, with 11 bases that match TRBD2. CDR1 SGHDN and CDR2 FVKESK come from the germline V gene. The CDR3 has 18 amino acids. V dropped 4 bases and J dropped 3; count of bases not matched to a gene: 10. CDR3 residues: CASSLIAGGPHDTGELFF. CDR3 nucleotides: TGTGCCAGCAGCCTTATAGCGGGAGGGCCACACGACACCGGGGAGCTGTTTTTT.

V usage is TRBV29-1 and J usage is TRBJ2-2, with 9 bases aligning to TRBD2. V trimming: 3 bases; J trimming: 2 bases; junction bases outside the gene matches: 4. The germline V gene has CDR1 SQVTM and CDR2 ANQGSEA. This CDR3 is built from 15 residues. The CDR3 loop is CSVERLAVNTGELFF. The CDR3, as DNA: TGCAGCGTTGAGAGACTAGCGGTAAACACCGGGGAGCTGTTTTTT.

This clonotype was seen ten or more times. The chain employs TRBV29-1 and TRBJ2-3, with 12 bases matching TRBD2. The junction had 5 bases not matched to a gene; V was cut back by 6 bases and J by 4 bases. CDR3 length equals 14 residues. CDR1 SQVTM and CDR2 ANQGSEA come from the germline V gene. The CDR3 nucleotides read TGCAGCGTCCGACTAGCGGGAGCATCAGATACGCAGTATTTT. It encodes CSVRLAGASDTQYF.

This clonotype came up a few times. Here the CDR3 reads CASSSGLVREQYF. The CDR3 nucleotides are TGCGCCAGCAGTTCAGGCCTTGTCCGCGAGCAGTACTTC. V is TRBV10-1 and J is TRBJ2-7; D is uncertain. CDR3 length equals 13 residues. Trimming took 5 bases from V and 6 from J, leaving 14 bases between them. CDR1 and CDR2 from the germline V gene are WNHNN and SYGVQD (reference sequence).

The CDR3 loop is CAICPHRSTAGSPGELFF. DNA of the CDR3: TGTGCCATCTGCCCTCATAGGTCAACGGCGGGAAGTCCCGGGGAGCTGTTTTTT. This rearrangement joins TRBV12-3 or TRBV12-4 to TRBJ2-2; D might be TRBD2 (6 bases). The CDR3 loop spans 18 amino acids. The V gene lost 10 bases and the J gene lost 6 bases, with 30 bases spanning the gap.

CDR3 sequence reads: CASSFSSGPYNEQFF. The CDR3 DNA is TGCGCCAGCAGCTTTTCTAGCGGGCCTTACAATGAGCAGTTCTTC. V gene TRBV5-1 combines with J gene TRBJ2-1; 8 bases are a match to TRBD2. This CDR3 comprises 15 residues. V was pared by 2 bases and J by 4 bases, with 5 bases of the junction left unmatched. Germline V gene lookup returns CDR1 SGHRS and CDR2 YFSETQ.

Ten or more counts support this clonotype. The genes are TRBV4-1 and TRBJ2-5; tentative D call: TRBD1 (5 bases). CDR3 size: 15 residues. Trimming pared 1 base from V and 2 bases from J, leaving 11 bases between. Germline lookup yields CDR1 MGHRA and CDR2 YSYEKL. CDR3 sequence reads: CASSQVLTAQETQYF. In nucleotides, the CDR3 is TGCGCCAGCAGCCAAGTTCTGACAGCGCAAGAGACCCAGTACTTC.

This clonotype was counted ten times or more. V is TRBV29-1 and J is TRBJ2-7, with D possibly matching TRBD2 (6 bases). Per germline, CDR1 SQVTM and CDR2 ANQGSEA. The length of the CDR3 is 12 residues. The V gene lost 3 bases and the J gene lost 2 bases, with 8 bases spanning the gap. The CDR3 bases are TGCAGCGTTGAGGGGGAGGCCTACGAGCAGTACTTC. Translation: CSVEGEAYEQYF.

This chain joins TRBV29-1 and TRBJ2-3; 8 bases fit TRBD2. The germline CDR1 and CDR2 sequences are SQVTM and ANQGSEA. V lost 4 bases, J lost 0 bases, and 9 bases stayed unmatched. The CDR3 is 16 residues long. The CDR3, as DNA: TGCAGCGTTGCGCCTAGCGGGCAAACTAGCACAGATACGCAGTATTTT. Translation gives CSVAPSGQTSTDTQYF.

This clonotype appeared a few times. The chain joins TRBV15 to TRBJ2-2; D remains ambiguous. Per the germline V gene, CDR1 is LNHNV and CDR2 is YYDKDF (reference sequence). CDR3 length: 19 amino acids. The V end was cut by 0 bases, the J end by 4 bases, with 21 bases between. Here the CDR3 DNA reads TGTGCCACCAGCAGAGATATGACCGCAGAGGCTCAAGCCACCGGGGAGCTGTTTTTT. This gives the protein CATSRDMTAEAQATGELFF.

This clonotype was recorded many times. This CDR3 reads CSAAGPTNNEQFF. The DNA of the CDR3 is TGCAGTGCCGCAGGGCCTACCAACAATGAGCAGTTCTTC. The V call is TRBV20-1, the J call TRBJ2-1, with D perhaps matching TRBD1 (5 bases). Deletions cut 6 bases from V and 5 bases from J, with 14 bases between. This CDR3 is built from 13 residues. Germline CDR1 DFQATT, CDR2 SNEGSKA (reference sequence).

This clonotype was recorded at least ten times. The V call is TRBV12-3 or TRBV12-4, the J call TRBJ2-2, with unresolved D. The CDR3 is made up of 12 amino acids. V was pared by 5 bases and J by 7 bases, with 8 bases between. Here the CDR3 reads CASSETYGELFF. The CDR3 DNA reads TGTGCCAGCAGTGAGACCTACGGGGAGCTGTTTTTT.

This clonotype has just a few counts. The chain combines TRBV5-1 with TRBJ1-2, with 7 bases fitting TRBD1. V lost 5 bases, J lost 6 bases, and 19 bases stayed unmatched. The CDR3 spans 17 residues. Looked up from germline, CDR1 is SGHRS and CDR2 is YFSETQ. In DNA, the CDR3 is TGCGCCAGCAGGGAGACCTTTACTGATACAGGGGAACATGGCTACACCTTC. Its translation is CASRETFTDTGEHGYTF.

The chain has TRBV20-1 and TRBJ2-1; tentatively, D is TRBD1 or TRBD2 (6 bases each). V lost 5 bases to trimming and J lost 8 bases, with 22 bases between them. The CDR3 sequence is 15 residues long. CDR1 is DFQATT and CDR2 is SNEGSKA in the germline V gene (reference sequence). The CDR3 DNA reads as TGCAGTGCTCCCATGGAGGGGGGTAATAGCGATGAGCAGTTCTTC. Amino acid sequence: CSAPMEGGNSDEQFF.

The rearrangement uses TRBV20-1 and TRBJ2-3, with D perhaps TRBD2 (5 bases). Trimming removed 3 bases at V and 5 bases at J, with 6 bases between. Germline lookup yields CDR1 DFQATT and CDR2 SNEGSKA (reference sequence). The CDR3 has 11 residues. In DNA, the CDR3 is TGCAGTGCTAGGGAGGAAGATACGCAGTATTTT. It is translated as CSAREEDTQYF.